The 29 T cell receptor beta chains presented below share a single source sample, sequenced in a study of OX40 agonist ivuxolimab in advanced cancers. Clones were sequenced by immunoSEQ multiplex PCR, and TCRdb holds only the in-frame ones, with some missing. The table shows about 83,000 clones, with approximately 84% occurring only once. Sequencing was performed on CD4+ or CD8+ T cells sorted from blood, taken in a trial of the OX40 agonist ivuxolimab. Every receptor here comes from an adult with an advanced solid tumor such as melanoma, head and neck, liver or kidney cancer.

The rearrangement uses TRBV19 and TRBJ1-5; TRBD1 is a possible D gene (6 bases). Trimming cost V 5 bases and J 4 bases, with 18 bases left between them. The CDR3 has 16 residues. Germline V gene lookup returns CDR1 LNHDA and CDR2 SQIVND (reference sequence). CDR3 region: CASSRPGQYLNQPQHF. CDR3 bases: TGTGCCAGTAGTCGGCCCGGACAGTACCTGAATCAGCCCCAGCATTTT.

This sequence joins TRBV11-2 and TRBJ2-7; possibly TRBD2 for D (6 bases). The CDR3 runs to 15 residues. The germline CDR1 and CDR2 sequences are SGHAT and FQNNGV. V was clipped by 1 base and J by 3 bases, with 13 bases between them. This chain's CDR3 is CASSLVGPGDYEQYF. For the CDR3, the DNA is TGTGCCAGCAGCTTAGTTGGCCCGGGGGACTACGAGCAGTACTTC.

The chain couples TRBV7-8 to TRBJ2-7; D remains ambiguous. V was shortened by 7 bases and J by 3 bases, with 16 bases between the two germline ends. CDR1 is SGHVS, CDR2 FQNEAQ, per germline. The CDR3 spans 14 residues. CDR3 sequence reads: CASNLGPENYEQYF. Written as DNA, the CDR3 is TGTGCCAGCAACCTAGGCCCCGAGAACTACGAGCAGTACTTC.

The rearrangement links TRBV11-2 to TRBJ2-7; no clear D gene. Looked up from germline, CDR1 is SGHAT and CDR2 is FQNNGV. Trimming removed 4 bases at V and 5 bases at J, with 6 bases between. CDR3 length equals 11 residues. CDR3 protein: CASSYSNEQYF. The CDR3 coding sequence is TGTGCCAGCAGCTACTCGAACGAGCAGTACTTC.

This clone was seen only once. V and J are TRBV19 and TRBJ1-4; no definite D call. Trimming cost V 1 base and J 5 bases, with 11 bases left between them. There are 15 residues in the CDR3. Germline assignment: CDR1 LNHDA and CDR2 SQIVND (reference sequence). Here the CDR3 DNA reads TGTGCCAGTAGTATAGGTGGCAGCTCGAATGAAAAACTGTTTTTT. This encodes CASSIGGSSNEKLFF. Using reference TRBV19 and TRBJ1-4 for the parts outside the CDR3, the full variable domain is DGGITQSPKYLFRKEGQNVTLSCEQNLNHDAMYWYRQDPGQGLRLIYYSQIVNDFQKGDIAEGYSVSREKKESFPLTVTSAQKNPTAFYLCASSIGGSSNEKLFFGSGTQLSVL.

The rearrangement uses TRBV6-6 and TRBJ1-5; a possible D gene is TRBD1 (5 bases). The CDR3 totals 15 residues. Germline CDR1 and CDR2: MNHNY and SVGAGI (reference sequence). V was pared by 4 bases and J by 6 bases, with 16 bases between. Here the CDR3 reads CASSFWTSDTQPQHF. In nucleotides, the CDR3 is TGTGCCAGCAGTTTTTGGACATCGGACACTCAGCCCCAGCATTTT.

The chain has TRBV10-3 and TRBJ2-4, with 8 bases fitting TRBD1. Germline CDR1 reads ENHRY; CDR2 reads SYGVKD. The V segment lost 2 bases and the J segment 12 bases; nucleotides outside the gene matches: 6. The CDR3 covers 13 residues. CDR3 region: CAISERAGGTQYF. The CDR3 DNA reads TGTGCCATCAGTGAGAGGGCAGGGGGCACTCAGTACTTC.

The rearrangement uses TRBV7-9 and TRBJ2-7; 10 bases are a match to TRBD1. Per germline, CDR1 SEHNR and CDR2 FQNEAQ (reference sequence). The CDR3 is 16 amino acids. J was trimmed by 5 bases and V by 9 bases; bases with no gene match: 16. This CDR3 is CASSNHRDRGFNEQYF. CDR3 nucleotides: TGTGCCAGTAGTAACCACCGGGACAGGGGTTTCAACGAGCAGTACTTC. Using reference TRBV7-9 and TRBJ2-7 for the parts outside the CDR3, the full variable domain is DTGVSQNPRHKITKRGQNVTFRCDPISEHNRLYWYRQTLGQGPEFLTYFQNEAQLEKSRLLSDRFSAERPKGSFSTLEIQRTEQGDSAMYLCASSNHRDRGFNEQYFGPGTRLTVT.

The V gene is TRBV4-2, the J gene TRBJ2-5, with D possibly matching TRBD2 (5 bases). V was clipped by 1 base and J by 1 base, with 7 bases between them. The CDR3 sequence is 14 residues long. In germline, CDR1 is LGHNA, CDR2 YNFKEQ. CDR3 protein: CASSQARGQETQYF. The CDR3 region has the DNA TGTGCCAGCAGCCAAGCACGGGGCCAAGAGACCCAGTACTTC.

CDR3 amino acids: CASRTGVSNQPQHF. As DNA, the CDR3 is TGTGCCAGCAGGACAGGGGTTAGCAATCAGCCCCAGCATTTT. The genes are TRBV6-1 and TRBJ1-5, with TRBD1 matching over 8 bases. From germline, CDR1 is MNHNS and CDR2 SASEGT. This CDR3 has 14 amino acids. J gave up 0 bases and V 6 bases, and 1 base lay outside the gene matches.

This chain connects TRBV5-1 to TRBJ1-2; D gene ambiguous. CDR3 length: 13 residues. Germline CDR1 and CDR2: SGHRS and YFSETQ. The V and J ends lost 1 base and 3 bases respectively, with 7 bases between them. The CDR3 spells CASSLNGDYGYTF. Here the CDR3 DNA reads TGCGCCAGCAGCTTGAACGGAGACTATGGCTACACCTTC. Using reference TRBV5-1 and TRBJ1-2 for the parts outside the CDR3, the full variable domain is KAGVTQTPRYLIKTRGQQVTLSCSPISGHRSVSWYQQTPGQGLQFLFEYFSETQRNKGNFPGRFSGRQFSNSRSEMNVSTLELGDSALYLCASSLNGDYGYTFGSGTRLTVV.

This chain links TRBV9 with TRBJ1-3; 10 bases match TRBD1. The germline V gene has CDR1 SGDLS and CDR2 YYNGEE. After removal of 2 bases from V and 4 bases from J, the junction contained 6 bases not matched to a gene. The CDR3 runs 16 residues. The CDR3 region has the DNA TGTGCCAGCAGCGTTGGACAGGGGGATACAGGAAACACCATATATTTT. Its protein is CASSVGQGDTGNTIYF.

The chain is built from TRBV6-1 and TRBJ1-2; 7 bases are shared with TRBD1. CDR1 is MNHNS, CDR2 SASEGT, per germline. J gave up 3 bases and V 9 bases, and 13 bases lay outside the gene matches. The CDR3 length is 15 residues. This CDR3 reads CASNSEGAYDYGYTF. CDR3 nucleotides: TGTGCCAGTAACTCTGAGGGGGCTTACGACTATGGCTACACCTTC.

The chain carries TRBV18 and TRBJ1-1; TRBD1 is a possible D gene (6 bases). The germline V gene has CDR1 KGHSH and CDR2 LQKENI. With 2 bases removed from V and 6 bases from J, the gap between germline ends came to 19 bases. The CDR3 length is 16 residues. DNA of the CDR3: TGTGCCAGCTCACCAAGAGCCCAGGGGCCCGTGGCTGAAGCTTTCTTT. Its translation: CASSPRAQGPVAEAFF.

This chain uses TRBV4-2 with TRBJ2-3, with 7 nucleotides matching TRBD2. This CDR3 has 18 amino acids. Looked up from germline, CDR1 is LGHNA and CDR2 is YNFKEQ. V shed 3 bases and J 3 bases; nucleotides not matched to a gene: 15. CDR3 sequence (DNA): TGTGCCAGCAGCCAGAGGGGCCCTGGGGCGGGAGTAACAGATACGCAGTATTTT. This encodes CASSQRGPGAGVTDTQYF.

The chain is built from TRBV5-2 and TRBJ1-2; the table's D call, TRBD1, has no DNA check behind it. TRBV5-2 is marked as a pseudogene. The CDR3 loop spans 14 amino acids. As DNA, the CDR3 is TGTGCCAGCAGCAGGGGACGCCCTGCAGGTGGCTACACCTTC. It codes for CASSRGRPAGGYTF.

The chain recombines TRBV6-6 with TRBJ1-2, with TRBD1 matching over 7 bases. The CDR3 extends over 13 amino acids. J lost 4 bases, V lost 6 bases, and 5 bases had no gene match. Per germline, CDR1 MNHNY and CDR2 SVGAGI (reference sequence). CDR3 bases: TGTGCCAGCAGCCTGGACAGGTCCTATGGCTACACCTTC. Translating it yields CASSLDRSYGYTF.

The chain combines TRBV27 with TRBJ1-2, with 8 bases fitting TRBD1. With 0 bases clipped from V and 7 bases from J, the junction kept 4 bases outside the gene matches. This CDR3 comprises 14 residues. Germline CDR1 reads MNHEY; CDR2 reads SMNVEV (reference sequence). CDR3 sequence (DNA): TGTGCCAGCAGTTTATCCGGGACAGGCTCTGGCTACACCTTC. It encodes CASSLSGTGSGYTF.

This chain links TRBV5-6 with TRBJ1-1; TRBD1 matches at 9 bases. The V and J ends lost 3 bases and 3 bases, in that order; junction bases with no gene match: 0. Germline values: CDR1 SGHDT, CDR2 YYEEEE. The CDR3 has 13 amino acids. CDR3 coding DNA: TGTGCCAGCAGCTGGGACAGGGACACTGAAGCTTTCTTT. Its protein product is CASSWDRDTEAFF.

The chain combines TRBV2 with TRBJ2-7; TRBD1 is a possible D gene (6 bases). The CDR3 is made up of 12 amino acids. Germline-derived CDR1 and CDR2 are SNHLY and FYNNEI. V was trimmed by 8 bases and J by 5 bases, leaving 13 bases between them. CDR3: CASGVTGHEQYF. CDR3 sequence (DNA): TGTGCCAGCGGCGTCACAGGGCACGAGCAGTACTTC.

This clone occurred once. The V and J genes are TRBV7-8 and TRBJ1-1; 7 bases align to TRBD1. Germline CDR1 is SGHVS and CDR2 is FQNEAQ. Trimming at V came to 8 bases and at J to 4 bases, leaving 10 bases not matched to a gene. The CDR3 has 14 residues. The CDR3 reads CASRSRGRGTEAFF. In DNA form, the CDR3 reads TGTGCCAGCCGATCAAGGGGGCGGGGCACTGAAGCTTTCTTT. Complete variable domain (other parts from reference TRBV7-8 and TRBJ1-1): GAGVSQSPRYKVAKRGQDVALRCDPISGHVSLFWYQQALGQGPEFLTYFQNEAQLDKSGLPSDRFFAERPEGSVSTLKIQRTQQEDSAVYLCASRSRGRGTEAFFGQGTRLTVV.

The chain uses TRBV7-9 and TRBJ2-5; no firm D call. The CDR3 loop spans 13 amino acids. Germline V CDR1 and CDR2: SEHNR, FQNEAQ (reference sequence). Trimming removed 1 base from V and 7 bases from J, with 10 bases in between. The CDR3 DNA reads TGTGCCAGCAGCTTAGAGGCTCTCGGGACCCAGTACTTC. Encoded protein: CASSLEALGTQYF.

The chain couples TRBV2 to TRBJ1-5; D uncertain. The V gene lost 6 bases and the J gene lost 4 bases, with 10 bases spanning the gap. CDR3 length equals 13 residues. From germline, CDR1 is SNHLY and CDR2 FYNNEI. CDR3 region: CASRGNRNQPQHF. CDR3 in DNA: TGTGCCAGCAGGGGCAACAGAAATCAGCCCCAGCATTTT.

The chain uses TRBV20-1 and TRBJ2-5; D unresolved. The CDR3 sequence is 11 residues long. V lost 4 bases and J lost 1, with 4 bases in between. In germline, CDR1 is DFQATT, CDR2 SNEGSKA (reference sequence). The chain's CDR3 is CSATPQETQYF. DNA for the CDR3: TGCAGTGCTACCCCCCAAGAGACCCAGTACTTC.

The rearrangement uses TRBV5-1 and TRBJ2-7; 9 positions match TRBD2. Unmatched junction bases numbered 9, after V lost 4 bases and J lost 4 bases. Germline CDR1 and CDR2: SGHRS and YFSETQ. The CDR3 runs to 15 residues. Here the CDR3 reads CASSVLAGDEYEQYF. CDR3 DNA sequence: TGCGCCAGCAGCGTGTTAGCGGGAGACGAGTACGAGCAGTACTTC.

The J gene is TRBJ1-2, the V gene TRBV10-3; D not resolved. CDR3 length equals 15 residues. Germline V gene sequence: CDR1 ENHRY, CDR2 SYGVKD. V was clipped by 2 bases and J by 8 bases, with 18 bases between them. The CDR3 region is CAISEPRSGSSGYTF. As DNA, the CDR3 is TGTGCCATCAGTGAGCCCAGGTCAGGATCATCGGGCTACACCTTC.

The sample holds one count of this clone. The chain joins TRBV7-2 to TRBJ2-7, with 7 bases matching TRBD1. V gave up 5 bases and J gave up 3 bases; unmatched junction bases: 13. The length of the CDR3 is 16 residues. CDR1 is SGHTA and CDR2 is FQGNSA in the germline V gene. This CDR3 reads CASSRDPPTGRYEQYF. The DNA for the CDR3 is TGTGCCAGCAGCCGCGACCCGCCGACAGGGCGCTACGAGCAGTACTTC.

This chain links TRBV18 with TRBJ1-5, with D unclear. In germline, CDR1 is KGHSH, CDR2 LQKENI. Trimming shortened V by 0 bases and J by 5 bases, and 14 bases separated the two germline ends. This CDR3 is 16 amino acids long. The chain's CDR3 is CASSPPTSSGYQPQHF. CDR3 in DNA: TGTGCCAGCTCACCACCGACCTCATCTGGGTATCAGCCCCAGCATTTT.

This chain connects TRBV6-6 to TRBJ2-3, with D possibly being TRBD1 (5 bases). Per the germline V gene, CDR1 is MNHNY and CDR2 is SVGAGI (reference sequence). The CDR3 contains 15 residues. Trimming took 2 bases from V and 3 from J, leaving 12 bases between them. The CDR3 DNA sequence: TGTGCCAGCAGTTACGGGGCAGGGCTAACAGATACGCAGTATTTT. This translates into CASSYGAGLTDTQYF.